What follows is one T cell receptor beta chain and its context. Antigen specificity is unknown. The data are from a study of T cells in Graves' hyperthyroidism and ophthalmopathy. This CDR3 spans 16 amino acids. In germline, CDR1 is SGHVS, CDR2 FQNEAQ. Trimming stripped 6 bases from V and 0 bases from J, with 14 bases between. There were TCR beta CDR3 regions amplified from RNA transcripts. First-round RT-PCR of the TCR CDR3 relied on the HTBI primer set. TCRdb ran MiXCR on the multiplex PCR reads and lists one entry per CDR3 protein. The data show 650,000 to 750,000 distinct CDR3 sequences, 14% seen once. Study-wide results and limits: By a 13 V-J model, ophthalmopathy was set apart from stable hyperthyroidism.

The receptor was derived from a woman aged 18-29 years with Graves' hyperthyroidism. The sequenced sample was blood. The chain employs TRBV7-8 and TRBJ2-2, with D possibly TRBD1 on 5 matching bases. The CDR3, as DNA: TGTGCCAGCAGTCGAGCCAGGGCCCCGAACACCGGGGAGCTGTTTTTT. As protein: CASSRARAPNTGELFF.